The 18 T cell receptor beta chains reported below all come from one sample, sequenced in a study of T cells in Graves' hyperthyroidism and ophthalmopathy. What was amplified from RNA transcripts were TCR beta CDR3 regions. The TCR CDR3 first-round RT-PCR relied on the HTBI primer set. TCRdb reprocessed the multiplex PCR reads via MiXCR and lists one record per CDR3 protein. This sample has about 640,000 distinct CDR3 sequences, with around 21% found just once. Source material: blood. These receptors all come from a man aged 25-40 years with Graves' ophthalmopathy.

This clonotype was counted at least ten times. This sequence joins TRBV7-9 and TRBJ2-7, with D possibly TRBD2 on 6 matching bases. V gave up 2 bases and J gave up 0 bases, with 14 bases separating them. CDR3 length: 16 amino acids. Germline V gene sequence: CDR1 SEHNR, CDR2 FQNEAQ (reference sequence). The CDR3 reads CASSLWIAASSYEQYF. Here the CDR3 DNA reads TGTGCCAGCAGCTTATGGATAGCGGCTTCCTCCTACGAGCAGTACTTC.

The chain recombines TRBV28 with TRBJ2-7; D unclear. This CDR3 spans 12 amino acids. V shed 1 base and J shed 5 bases, with 6 bases lying between them. CDR1 and CDR2 (germline): MDHEN, SYDVKM. The CDR3 DNA follows: TGTGCCAGCAGTTTATCACGGGACGAGCAGTACTTC. Its translation: CASSLSRDEQYF.

This clonotype occurred many times. The V gene is TRBV14, the J gene TRBJ1-2, with D unclear. Trimming pared 0 bases from V and 2 bases from J, leaving 7 bases between. The V gene's germline CDR1 is SGHDN and CDR2 FVKESK. This CDR3 spans 14 amino acids. The CDR3 bases are TGTGCCAGCAGCCAAGATCGGGTAAACTATGGCTACACCTTC. Its protein is CASSQDRVNYGYTF.

This clonotype has more than one count but fewer than ten. The chain recombines TRBV27 with TRBJ1-2; D is unclear. This CDR3 has 16 amino acids. V was cut by 6 bases and J by 1 base, with 18 bases left in between. CDR1 and CDR2 (germline): MNHEY, SMNVEV (reference sequence). CDR3 sequence: CASSPLGRPFNYGYTF. The CDR3 DNA is TGTGCCAGCAGCCCGCTTGGCAGACCTTTTAACTATGGCTACACCTTC.

Remarks on this clonotype: A much larger clone differs by one base, so this may be a read error. This chain joins TRBV6-1 and TRBJ2-5, with 14 nucleotides matching TRBD2. Germline values: CDR1 MNHNS, CDR2 SASEGT. V shed 4 bases, J shed 5 bases, and the junction held 6 bases outside the gene matches. The CDR3 runs to 16 residues. The CDR3 loop reads CASSAGLAGGTETQYF. The CDR3 DNA reads as TGTGCCAGCAGTGCCGGACTAGCGGGAGGTACGGAGACCCAGTACTTC.

This clonotype has a count of ten or more. The chain combines TRBV7-2 with TRBJ2-7; 10 bases align to TRBD2. V was pared by 6 bases and J by 4 bases, with 9 bases of the junction left unmatched. This CDR3 comprises 15 residues. CDR1 is SGHTA, CDR2 FQGNSA, per germline. CDR3 DNA: TGTGCCAGCAGTCCGGGCCCTAGCGGGAGTTACGAGCAGTACTTC. Protein product: CASSPGPSGSYEQYF. Full variable domain (remainder filled in from reference TRBV7-2 and TRBJ2-7): GAGVSQSPSNKVTEKGKDVELRCDPISGHTALYWYRQSLGQGLEFLIYFQGNSAPDKSGLPSDRFSAERTGGSVSTLTIQRTQQEDSAVYLCASSPGPSGSYEQYFGPGTRLTVT.

A few counts support this clonotype. V is TRBV30 and J is TRBJ2-2; D is undetermined. CDR1 is GTSNPN, CDR2 SVGIG, per germline (reference sequence). The germline V and J ends were trimmed by 2 bases and 6 bases, with 7 bases remaining between them. This CDR3 is 12 amino acids long. CDR3 coding DNA: TGTGCCTGGAGTATTAAGGCCGGGGAGCTGTTTTTT. This translates into CAWSIKAGELFF.

The chain joins TRBV30 to TRBJ1-3, with 9 bases aligning to TRBD1. This CDR3 contains 15 residues. Germline V gives CDR1 GTSNPN, CDR2 SVGIG (reference sequence). J lost 3 bases, V lost 2 bases, and 5 bases had no gene match. The CDR3 DNA reads TGTGCCTGGAGTACCGGGACAGGGAGTGGAAACACCATATATTTT. This codes for CAWSTGTGSGNTIYF. The entire variable domain, with the rest obtained from reference TRBV30 and TRBJ1-3, is as follows: SQTIHQWPATLVQPVGSPLSLECTVEGTSNPNLYWYRQAAGRGLQLLFYSVGIGQISSEVPQNLSASRPQDRQFILSSKKLLLSDSGFYLCAWSTGTGSGNTIYFGEGSWLTVV.

This clonotype was seen a handful of times. V usage is TRBV6-2 or TRBV6-3 and J usage is TRBJ2-7; weak D call: TRBD2 (6 bases). CDR1 MNHEY and CDR2 SVGEGT come from the germline V gene. Trimming took 2 bases from V and 0 from J, leaving 14 bases between them. The CDR3 is 16 amino acids. The CDR3 DNA follows: TGTGCCAGCAGTTACCCCCCTTCGGGGGACTCCTACGAGCAGTACTTC. Its translation: CASSYPPSGDSYEQYF.

The table lists this clonotype with a few counts. V and J are TRBV6-1 and TRBJ1-5; the D gene is possibly TRBD1 (5 bases). Trimming stripped 6 bases from V and 9 bases from J, with 12 bases between. Germline V gives CDR1 MNHNS, CDR2 SASEGT. The CDR3 totals 12 residues. The CDR3 DNA is TGTGCCAGCAGAGAGGGACTTCTGCCCCAGCATTTT. It yields the protein CASREGLLPQHF.

This chain connects TRBV20-1 to TRBJ2-7, with D perhaps matching TRBD1 or TRBD2 (6 bases each). The V and J ends lost 6 bases and 0 bases respectively, with 15 bases between them. CDR1 is DFQATT, CDR2 SNEGSKA, per germline (reference sequence). This CDR3 is built from 14 residues. The CDR3 coding sequence is TGCAGTGCCGAGTCGCGGGACACCTCCTACGAGCAGTACTTC. It specifies CSAESRDTSYEQYF.

The rearrangement uses TRBV7-3 and TRBJ2-7; 11 bases are shared with TRBD2. The CDR3 is 16 residues long. Germline V gene lookup returns CDR1 SGHTA and CDR2 FQGTGA. V shed 6 bases and J 2 bases; nucleotides not matched to a gene: 9. The CDR3 protein is CASSPMGTSGAYEQYF. The CDR3 DNA is TGTGCCAGCAGTCCCATGGGGACTAGCGGAGCCTACGAGCAGTACTTC.

This clonotype was detected ten times or more. The chain recombines TRBV11-2 with TRBJ2-7; 8 positions agree with TRBD2. CDR1 is SGHAT, CDR2 FQNNGV, per germline. CDR3 length equals 15 residues. V shed 0 bases, J shed 3 bases, and the junction held 4 bases outside the gene matches. CDR3: CASSLESGGNYEQYF. The CDR3 DNA follows: TGTGCCAGCAGCTTAGAATCGGGAGGGAACTACGAGCAGTACTTC. Looking up the rest from reference TRBV11-2 and TRBJ2-7 gives the full variable domain: EAGVAQSPRYKIIEKRQSVAFWCNPISGHATLYWYQQILGQGPKLLIQFQNNGVVDDSQLPKDRFSAERLKGVDSTLKIQPAKLEDSAVYLCASSLESGGNYEQYFGPGTRLTVT.

Many counts were recorded for this clonotype. The J gene is TRBJ2-2, the V gene TRBV12-3 or TRBV12-4; 12 bases fit TRBD2. This CDR3 comprises 16 residues. Losses at the gene ends were 5 bases for V and 4 bases for J; bases not matched to a gene: 5. This CDR3 reads CASSPRTSGATGELFF. The CDR3 nucleotides read TGTGCCAGCAGTCCTAGGACTAGCGGGGCCACCGGGGAGCTGTTTTTT.

In its sample, this clonotype was seen many times. V usage is TRBV6-1 and J usage is TRBJ1-1; 7 bases map to TRBD1. This CDR3 comprises 13 residues. Germline V lookup: CDR1 MNHNS, CDR2 SASEGT. J gave up 5 bases and V 6 bases, and 6 bases lay outside the gene matches. CDR3 amino acids: CASSFGQETEAFF. The CDR3 nucleotides read TGTGCCAGCAGCTTCGGACAGGAGACTGAAGCTTTCTTT.

The CDR3 here is CASSLHLGQGGLGQPQHF. CDR3 nucleotide sequence: TGTGCCAGCAGCTTACACCTGGGACAGGGTGGATTGGGTCAGCCCCAGCATTTT. The chain is built from TRBV28 and TRBJ1-5, with 9 bases that match TRBD1. Trimming at V came to 6 bases and at J to 6 bases, leaving 18 bases not matched to a gene. CDR1 and CDR2 from the germline V gene are MDHEN and SYDVKM. The CDR3 runs 18 residues.

In this sample, this clonotype turned up many times. The chain carries TRBV6-5 and TRBJ1-2, with TRBD1 identical over 10 bases. Trimming cost V 0 bases and J 8 bases; bases outside gene matches: 6. In germline, CDR1 is MNHEY, CDR2 SVGAGI. CDR3 size: 15 residues. The CDR3 here is CASSYSATGGRGYTF. The CDR3 nucleotides are TGTGCCAGCAGTTACTCGGCGACAGGGGGCCGAGGCTACACCTTC.

In its sample, this clonotype was seen a few times. The gene calls are TRBV27 and TRBJ1-5; D is perhaps TRBD1 (5 bases). This CDR3 region has 16 residues. Germline loops: CDR1 MNHEY, CDR2 SMNVEV (reference sequence). Trimming left V 6 bases short and J 4 bases short, with 19 bases between. CDR3 sequence reads: CASRPPRDRRNQPQHF. The CDR3 nucleotides read TGTGCCAGCAGACCGCCCCGTGACAGACGTAATCAGCCCCAGCATTTT.